The rows below give T cell receptor beta chains drawn from one sample of a study of CD8 T cells in Susac syndrome. TCRdb re-called the immunoSEQ multiplex PCR reads through MiXCR, storing one row per CDR3 protein. The table has hundreds of thousands of distinct CDR3 sequences, 94% seen once. Sequenced sample: CD4+ T cells from PBMCs. All receptors derive from a human donor with Susac syndrome. The CDR3 runs from the conserved cysteine through the conserved F or W. The order of the fields is J gene, D gene, V gene, clone size, CDR3 DNA, CDR3 protein. The D gene is left open where the match is weak. Rows may omit the clone size; those that give it use once, few, many or a size class.

j_gene: TRBJ1-5; d_gene: .; v_gene: TRBV4-1; abundance: .; CDR3nt: TGCGCCAGCAGCCAGTCGGCGGGGGAGGGACAGCCCCAGCATTTT; CDR3aa: CASSQSAGEGQPQHF
j_gene: TRBJ1-1; d_gene: TRBD1; v_gene: TRBV5-1; abundance: .; CDR3nt: TGCGCCAGCAGCTCCTCGACAGGGGGTAGGAGCACTGAAGCTTTCTTT; CDR3aa: CASSSSTGGRSTEAFF
j_gene: TRBJ2-5; d_gene: TRBD1; v_gene: TRBV20-1; abundance: .; CDR3nt: TGCAGTGCTAGTGTCCCTACAGGGGTGAAGGAGACCCAGTACTTC; CDR3aa: CSASVPTGVKETQYF
j_gene: TRBJ1-5; d_gene: TRBD1; v_gene: TRBV3-1; abundance: .; CDR3nt: TGTGCCAGCAGCCACCAGGGGGGGAATCAGCCCCAGCATTTT; CDR3aa: CASSHQGGNQPQHF
j_gene: TRBJ1-2; d_gene: .; v_gene: TRBV3-1; abundance: .; CDR3nt: TGTGCCAGCAGCCAAGCAATAGGCAGGGCGGGAGATGGCTACACCTTC; CDR3aa: CASSQAIGRAGDGYTF
j_gene: TRBJ2-7; d_gene: .; v_gene: TRBV18; abundance: .; CDR3nt: TGTGCCAGCTCAAAGACCGGCGGAAACGAGCAGTACTTC; CDR3aa: CASSKTGGNEQYF
j_gene: TRBJ1-6; d_gene: .; v_gene: TRBV5-6; abundance: .; CDR3nt: TGTGCCAGCAGCGGTCTTGTAGGGGCGGATTCACCCCTCCACTTT; CDR3aa: CASSGLVGADSPLHF
j_gene: TRBJ2-7; d_gene: .; v_gene: TRBV18; abundance: .; CDR3nt: TGTGCCAGCTCACCACCGGGCGACAGGTTCTACGAGCAGTACTTC; CDR3aa: CASSPPGDRFYEQYF
j_gene: TRBJ2-7; d_gene: .; v_gene: TRBV3-1; abundance: once; CDR3nt: TGTGCCAGCAGCCAAGACTTCGGCAACTCCTACGAGCAGTACTTC; CDR3aa: CASSQDFGNSYEQYF
j_gene: TRBJ1-1; d_gene: .; v_gene: TRBV28; abundance: .; CDR3nt: TGTGCCAGCCTGGACGCTTCTGGAGCTTTCTTT; CDR3aa: CASLDASGAFF
j_gene: TRBJ2-6; d_gene: TRBD1; v_gene: TRBV5-6; abundance: .; CDR3nt: TGTGCCAGCAGCGGGGACAGGGGGCGCAGGATTTCTGGGGCCAACGTCCTGACTTTC; CDR3aa: CASSGDRGRRISGANVLTF
j_gene: TRBJ2-1; d_gene: TRBD2; v_gene: TRBV4-3; abundance: .; CDR3nt: TGCGCCAGCAGCCGCCAAGTTTTGTCCCCACGCGCGCGGGGGAGGTACAATGAGCAGTTCTTC; CDR3aa: CASSRQVLSPRARGRYNEQFF
j_gene: TRBJ2-1; d_gene: .; v_gene: TRBV3-1; abundance: .; CDR3nt: TGTGCCAGCAGCCAAGAAACAGGGACGGCAAACAATGAGCAGTTCTTC; CDR3aa: CASSQETGTANNEQFF
j_gene: TRBJ1-2; d_gene: .; v_gene: TRBV19; abundance: .; CDR3nt: TGTGCCACGACTCAGGGCTATGGCTACACCTTC; CDR3aa: CATTQGYGYTF
j_gene: TRBJ1-2; d_gene: TRBD1; v_gene: TRBV4-3; abundance: .; CDR3nt: TGCGCCAGCAGCCAAGAGATCAGGACAGGGCAGGGGAATGGCTACACCTTC; CDR3aa: CASSQEIRTGQGNGYTF
j_gene: TRBJ1-3; d_gene: .; v_gene: TRBV12-3/TRBV12-4; abundance: .; CDR3nt: TGTGCCAGCAGTAGGACCGGAGACACCATATATTTT; CDR3aa: CASSRTGDTIYF